A selection of T cell receptor beta chains follows, all from one sample in a study. One entry per CDR3 protein, called by TCRdb with MiXCR from the 5' RACE reads. The sample has some 6,300 distinct CDR3 sequences, approximately 55% seen once. Sequenced: naive CD4+ T cells sorted from a lymph node. The receptors originated from a female donor with breast cancer. The CDR3 runs from the conserved cysteine through the conserved F or W. The D gene is left open where the match is weak. Size tells how often a clone was seen (once, few, many) or the class of an expanded clone, and some rows leave it out.

j_call,v_call,clone_size,d_call,cdr3_nt,cdr3_aa
TRBJ2-7,TRBV5-1,once,.,TGCGCCAGCAGCTTAGGTTTCCAAGGACACGAGCAGTACTTC,CASSLGFQGHEQYF
TRBJ2-3,TRBV12-3/TRBV12-4,.,.,TGTGCCAGCAGTTTCCGCGGGATAGATACGCAGTATTTT,CASSFRGIDTQYF
TRBJ1-2,TRBV4-2,few,.,TGTGCCAGCAGGGCCGGGACAACTACCTTCTATGGCTACACCTTC,CASRAGTTTFYGYTF
TRBJ2-5,TRBV20-1,medium-sized,.,TGCAGTGCCCCATTTTGGGAGACCCAGTACTTC,CSAPFWETQYF
TRBJ2-3,TRBV12-3/TRBV12-4,.,.,TGTGCCAGCAGTCCCCCGACAGTAGTAGGAGATACGCAGTATTTT,CASSPPTVVGDTQYF
TRBJ2-3,TRBV12-3/TRBV12-4,.,TRBD2,TGTGCCAGCAGACTGACTAGCGGGGAAGATACGCAGTATTTT,CASRLTSGEDTQYF
TRBJ2-1,TRBV5-1,.,TRBD2,TGCGCCAGCAGCTTGAGGGTAGCGGGGAATAATGAGCAGTTCTTC,CASSLRVAGNNEQFF
TRBJ2-1,TRBV7-6,once,.,TGTGCCAGCAGCTTAGCGGGAGGCCCCTACAATGAGCAGTTCTTC,CASSLAGGPYNEQFF
TRBJ1-5,TRBV12-3/TRBV12-4,.,TRBD1,TGTGCCAGCAACAGGGACAGCGTAGAGCCCCAGCATTTT,CASNRDSVEPQHF
TRBJ1-5,TRBV12-3/TRBV12-4,.,.,TGTGCCAGCAGTTCGGGTGGGAGGGCCATTCAGCCCCAGCATTTT,CASSSGGRAIQPQHF
TRBJ1-1,TRBV11-3,few,.,TGTGCCAGCAGCCCAAGGACAGCCGCGAACACTGAAGCTTTCTTT,CASSPRTAANTEAFF
TRBJ2-3,TRBV6-6,.,.,TGTGCCAGCAGTGTGGCTAGACTCGAACCAGATACGCAGTATTTT,CASSVARLEPDTQYF
TRBJ2-7,TRBV7-6,.,TRBD2,TGTGCCAGCAGCTCTCTAGCGGGAGTCCAAGAGCAGTACTTC,CASSSLAGVQEQYF
TRBJ2-2,TRBV20-1,few,TRBD1,TGCAGTGCTAAGACAGGGGGAGATACCGGGGAGCTGTTTTTT,CSAKTGGDTGELFF
TRBJ1-2,TRBV6-4,few,TRBD1,TGTGCCAGCAGTGTCGGGACAGGAGCTAACTATGGCTACACCTTC,CASSVGTGANYGYTF
TRBJ2-3,TRBV7-2,once,.,TGTGCCAGCAGCTTAGGACGGCCAGATACGCAGTATTTT,CASSLGRPDTQYF
TRBJ2-3,TRBV5-1,.,TRBD2,TGCGCCAGCAGCCGCCTAGCGGGTAGCACAGATACGCAGTATTTT,CASSRLAGSTDTQYF
TRBJ2-6,TRBV12-3/TRBV12-4,.,.,TGTGCCAGCACTCCAGGCAACTCTGGGGCCAACGTCCTGACTTTC,CASTPGNSGANVLTF
TRBJ2-3,TRBV4-1,.,.,TGCGCCAGCAGCCAGGGTACGGGATTTGGCACAGATACGCAGTATTTT,CASSQGTGFGTDTQYF
TRBJ2-7,TRBV7-3,.,.,TGTGCCAGCAGCTTAGGCTTAGGGTCCTCCTACGAGCAGTACTTC,CASSLGLGSSYEQYF
TRBJ2-5,TRBV20-1,.,TRBD2,TGCAGTGTCCCCACCGGGAGGGATAGGGAGACCCAGTACTTC,CSVPTGRDRETQYF
TRBJ1-2,TRBV12-3/TRBV12-4,.,TRBD1,TGTGCCAGCAGTTTATTTTACAGGGGGGGCTACACCTTC,CASSLFYRGGYTF
TRBJ2-1,TRBV7-9,few,.,TGTGCCAGCAGCCATGATCGATGGGGGAATGAGCAGTTCTTC,CASSHDRWGNEQFF
TRBJ1-1,TRBV12-3/TRBV12-4,.,.,TGTGCCAGCAGAAAATACCCGAACACTGAAGCTTTCTTT,CASRKYPNTEAFF
TRBJ1-2,TRBV30,.,TRBD1,TGTGCCTGGAGTGGGACAGGGGATGGCTACACCTTC,CAWSGTGDGYTF
TRBJ2-1,TRBV6-6,.,TRBD2,TGTGCCAGCGGGACACTAGCGGGAGCGGGCAATGAGCAGTTCTTC,CASGTLAGAGNEQFF
TRBJ2-3,TRBV5-1,.,.,TGCGCCAGCAGCTCAATACAGAGCACAGATACGCAGTATTTT,CASSSIQSTDTQYF
TRBJ2-3,TRBV5-1,.,TRBD1,TGTGCCAGCAGCTTGGCCGGCAGGGGGCTGACAGATACGCAGTATTTT,CASSLAGRGLTDTQYF
TRBJ2-1,TRBV5-1,few,TRBD2,TGCGCCAGCAGCTTGGGCGGGAGGGCCAGAAATGAGCAGTTCTTC,CASSLGGRARNEQFF
TRBJ2-3,TRBV4-2,few,.,TGTGCCAGCAGCCAAGAACCCAGACCCTTCACAGATACGCAGTATTTT,CASSQEPRPFTDTQYF
TRBJ2-5,TRBV11-2,medium-sized,.,TGTGCCAGCAGCCCTAGTCGTGGACAGTACCAAGAGACCCAGTACTTC,CASSPSRGQYQETQYF
TRBJ2-7,TRBV5-1,.,TRBD2,TGCGCCAGCAGCGGAGTGGGGGGGAGCCGGGGAAGGGCCTACGAGCAGTACTTC,CASSGVGGSRGRAYEQYF
TRBJ2-2,TRBV7-9,.,.,TGTGCCAGCAGCTTCCTAAGGGACGTCCACACCGGGGAGCTGTTTTTT,CASSFLRDVHTGELFF
TRBJ2-1,TRBV5-1,.,TRBD1,TGCGCCAGCAGCTTGGGCGCAGGGGGCTACAATGAGCAGTTCTTC,CASSLGAGGYNEQFF
TRBJ2-7,TRBV5-1,.,TRBD2,TGCGCCAGCAGCCAATCCGGGACTAGCTACGAGCAGTACTTC,CASSQSGTSYEQYF
TRBJ1-2,TRBV12-3/TRBV12-4,once,TRBD1,TGTGCCAGCAGATGGACAGGGAACGGCTACACCTTC,CASRWTGNGYTF
TRBJ1-1,TRBV5-1,few,TRBD1,TGCGCCAGCAGCTCAGGTCCGGGACAGCAGAGGAACACTGAAGCTTTCTTT,CASSSGPGQQRNTEAFF